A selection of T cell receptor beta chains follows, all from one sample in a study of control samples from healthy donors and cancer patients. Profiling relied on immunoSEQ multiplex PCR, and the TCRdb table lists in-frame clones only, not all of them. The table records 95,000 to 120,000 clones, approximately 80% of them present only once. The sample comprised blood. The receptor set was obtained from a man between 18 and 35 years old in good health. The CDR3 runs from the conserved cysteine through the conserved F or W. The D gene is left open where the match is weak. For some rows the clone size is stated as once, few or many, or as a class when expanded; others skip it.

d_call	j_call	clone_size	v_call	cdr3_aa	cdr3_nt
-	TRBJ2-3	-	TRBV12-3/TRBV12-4	CASSLDWRAQYF	TGTGCCAGCAGTTTAGATTGGAGGGCGCAGTATTTT
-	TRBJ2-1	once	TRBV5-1	CASSLAAIYSYNEQFF	TGCGCCAGCAGCTTGGCTGCGATCTACTCCTACAATGAGCAGTTCTTC
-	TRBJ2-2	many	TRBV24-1	CATSDPSSTGELFF	TGTGCCACCAGTGATCCCTCCAGCACCGGGGAGCTGTTTTTT
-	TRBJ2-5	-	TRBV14	CASSPGWGAFQETQYF	TGTGCCAGCAGCCCAGGTTGGGGGGCCTTCCAAGAGACCCAGTACTTC
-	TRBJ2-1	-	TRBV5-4	CASSFQVSFGYNEQFF	TGTGCCAGCAGTTTTCAGGTCAGTTTTGGCTACAATGAGCAGTTCTTC
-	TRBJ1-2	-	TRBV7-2	CASSLEYSGDGYTF	TGTGCCAGCAGCTTAGAATACTCAGGGGATGGCTACACCTTC
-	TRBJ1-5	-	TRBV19	CASSIHRVASNQPQHF	TGTGCCAGTAGTATCCACAGGGTTGCCAGCAATCAGCCCCAGCATTTT
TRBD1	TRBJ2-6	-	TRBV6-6	CASSRQGAVGANVLTF	TGTGCCAGCAGTCGACAGGGGGCGGTCGGGGCCAACGTCCTGACTTTC
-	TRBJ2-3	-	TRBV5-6	CASSLEFKPARDTQYF	TGTGCCAGCAGCTTGGAGTTTAAGCCGGCAAGAGATACGCAGTATTTT
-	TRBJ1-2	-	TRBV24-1	CATSDSAGHYGYTF	TGTGCCACCAGTGATTCGGCAGGACACTATGGCTACACCTTC
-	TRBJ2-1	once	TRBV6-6	CASSYKLSYNEQFF	TGTGCCAGCAGTTACAAACTGTCCTACAATGAGCAGTTCTTC
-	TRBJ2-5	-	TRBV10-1	CASSAGYEGEETQYF	TGCGCCAGCAGTGCGGGCTACGAAGGGGAAGAGACCCAGTACTTC
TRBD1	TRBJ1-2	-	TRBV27	CASSWDRGNYGYTF	TGTGCCAGCAGTTGGGACAGGGGCAACTATGGCTACACCTTC
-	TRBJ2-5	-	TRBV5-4	CASSLAGQRETQYF	TGTGCCAGCAGCTTGGCAGGGCAGAGAGAGACCCAGTACTTC
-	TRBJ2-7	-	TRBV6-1	CASSESSDGPYEQYF	TGTGCCAGCAGTGAATCCTCGGACGGCCCCTACGAGCAGTACTTC
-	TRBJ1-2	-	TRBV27	CASRVEGISPYGYTF	TGTGCCAGCAGAGTCGAGGGGATCTCTCCTTATGGCTACACCTTC
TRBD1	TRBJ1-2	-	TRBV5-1	CASSAGTGVGYTF	TGCGCCAGCAGCGCCGGGACAGGGGTCGGCTACACCTTC
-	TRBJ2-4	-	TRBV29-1	CSVEVRGLAKNIQYF	TGCAGCGTTGAAGTGAGGGGCCTAGCCAAAAACATTCAGTACTTC
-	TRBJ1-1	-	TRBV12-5	CASGLEGQVAEAFF	TGTGCTAGTGGTTTGGAGGGGCAAGTCGCTGAAGCTTTCTTT
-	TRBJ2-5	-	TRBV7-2	CASSLAGGRETQYF	TGTGCCAGCAGCTTAGCGGGGGGGCGGGAGACCCAGTACTTC
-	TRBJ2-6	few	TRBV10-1	CASSRLPSGANVLTF	TGCGCCAGCAGCCGACTGCCGTCTGGGGCCAACGTCCTGACTTTC
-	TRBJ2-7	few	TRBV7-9	CASSPPGYSYEQYF	TGTGCCAGCAGCCCGCCGGGATACTCCTACGAGCAGTACTTC
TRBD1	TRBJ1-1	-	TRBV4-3	CASSPGTGMVYGTEAFF	TGCGCCAGCAGTCCCGGGACAGGCATGGTTTATGGCACTGAAGCTTTCTTT
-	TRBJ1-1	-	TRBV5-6	CASSLLRGHGETEAFF	TGTGCCAGCAGCTTGCTTAGGGGACACGGGGAGACTGAAGCTTTCTTT
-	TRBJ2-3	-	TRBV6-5	CASLRDGSTDTQYF	TGTGCCAGCTTAAGGGACGGAAGCACAGATACGCAGTATTTT
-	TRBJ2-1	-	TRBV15	CASTGTALAFDEQFF	TGTGCCAGCACCGGGACTGCCCTGGCCTTCGATGAGCAGTTCTTC
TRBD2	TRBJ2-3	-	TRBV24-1	CATSDSRTSGATGPDTQYF	TGTGCCACCAGTGATTCTCGGACTAGCGGGGCGACAGGGCCAGATACGCAGTATTTT
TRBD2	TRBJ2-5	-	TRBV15	CATSRAGLAGEETQYF	TGTGCCACCAGCAGGGCAGGACTAGCGGGGGAGGAGACCCAGTACTTC
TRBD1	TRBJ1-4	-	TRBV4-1	CASSPRDRGRLENEKLFF	TGCGCCAGCAGCCCCCGGGACAGGGGGCGATTAGAGAATGAAAAACTGTTTTTT
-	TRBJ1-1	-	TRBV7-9	CASSLAGVNTEAFF	TGTGCCAGCAGCTTAGCAGGAGTGAACACTGAAGCTTTCTTT
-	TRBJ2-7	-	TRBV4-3	CASSQAMGDSYEQYF	TGCGCCAGCAGCCAAGCCATGGGGGACTCCTACGAGCAGTACTTC
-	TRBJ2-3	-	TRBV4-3	CASSQDDRRTDTQYF	TGCGCCAGCAGCCAAGATGACAGGCGCACAGATACGCAGTATTTT
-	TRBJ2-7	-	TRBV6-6	CASSPSYEQYF	TGTGCCAGCAGCCCAAGCTACGAGCAGTACTTC
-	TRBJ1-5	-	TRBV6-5	CASKPGPNSNQPQHF	TGTGCCAGCAAACCGGGTCCTAATAGCAATCAGCCCCAGCATTTT
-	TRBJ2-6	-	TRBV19	CASSEGVSGANVLTF	TGTGCCAGTAGTGAAGGAGTCTCTGGGGCCAACGTCCTGACTTTC
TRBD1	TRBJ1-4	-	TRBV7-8	CASSLLGTGNEKLFF	TGTGCCAGCAGCCTATTAGGGACAGGGAATGAAAAACTGTTTTTT
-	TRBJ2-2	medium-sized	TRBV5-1	CASKEGAANTGELFF	TGCGCCAGCAAGGAGGGGGCCGCGAACACCGGGGAGCTGTTTTTT
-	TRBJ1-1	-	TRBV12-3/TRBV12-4	CASSSDSPLDAFF	TGTGCCAGCAGTTCTGACAGTCCCCTGGACGCTTTCTTT
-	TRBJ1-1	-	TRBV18	CASSDGTSFEAFF	TGTGCCAGCTCAGACGGGACCTCTTTTGAAGCTTTCTTT
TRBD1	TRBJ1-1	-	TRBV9	CASSAPTGVNTEAFF	TGTGCCAGCAGCGCCCCGACAGGGGTGAACACTGAAGCTTTCTTT
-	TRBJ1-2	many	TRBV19	CASSIDLLGHGYTF	TGTGCCAGTAGTATAGATCTACTAGGGCATGGCTACACCTTC
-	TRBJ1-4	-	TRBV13	CASSVTGTEKLFF	TGTGCCAGCAGCGTAACGGGTACTGAAAAACTGTTTTTT
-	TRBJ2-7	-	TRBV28	CASSLGAGYEQYF	TGTGCCAGCAGTTTGGGGGCCGGCTACGAGCAGTACTTC
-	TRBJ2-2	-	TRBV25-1	CASSSGGANTGELFF	TGTGCCAGCAGTTCAGGTGGAGCTAACACCGGGGAGCTGTTTTTT
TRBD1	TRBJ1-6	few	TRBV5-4	CASSLSNRGNSPLHF	TGTGCCAGCAGCTTGAGTAACAGGGGAAATTCACCCCTCCACTTT
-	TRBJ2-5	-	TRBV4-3	CASSQGLGLDKETQYF	TGCGCCAGCAGCCAAGGCCTGGGGCTAGACAAAGAGACCCAGTACTTC
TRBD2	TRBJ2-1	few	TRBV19	CASSTFGGGANEQFF	TGTGCCAGTAGTACATTCGGCGGGGGGGCAAATGAGCAGTTCTTC
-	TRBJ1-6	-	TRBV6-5	CASTLDTSLHF	TGTGCCAGCACCTTAGACACGTCCCTCCACTTT
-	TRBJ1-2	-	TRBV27	CASRSYQYGYTF	TGTGCCAGCAGGAGCTATCAATATGGCTACACCTTC
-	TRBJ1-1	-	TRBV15	CATRAGRANTEAFF	TGTGCCACCAGAGCGGGGAGGGCGAACACTGAAGCTTTCTTT